Detailed here is one T cell receptor beta chain. This record comes from a study of blood T cell repertoires in COVID-19. The data were produced by immunoSEQ multiplex PCR, yet TCRdb's version contains in-frame clones alone and is incomplete. The table includes about 210,000 clones, 80% to 90% detected once. The source is a man aged 18 to 30 with active or convalescent COVID-19. Sequencing was performed on peripheral blood.

The CDR3 loop reads CASSSDEGRATEAFF. CDR3 DNA: TGTGCCAGCAGCTCAGACGAAGGCAGGGCGACTGAAGCTTTCTTT. This chain uses TRBV7-8 with TRBJ1-1; D may be TRBD1 (5 bases). V dropped 4 bases and J dropped 5 bases, with 17 bases sitting between them. The CDR3 sequence is 15 residues long. Germline CDR1 reads SGHVS; CDR2 reads FQNEAQ.